The 29 T cell receptor beta chains in this list originate from one sample, sequenced in a study of cytotoxic CD8 clonotypes in ibrutinib-treated CLL. Generated by immunoSEQ multiplex PCR, the TCRdb table keeps only in-frame clones and is missing some. The sample consists of 60,000 to 75,000 clones, roughly nine tenths of them appearing once. The source material was PBMCs, sampled after 12 months of ibrutinib treatment. The origin of the receptors is a human donor with chronic lymphocytic leukemia.

The CDR3 protein is CASSPLIQGNEQFF. The CDR3, as DNA: TGTGCCAGCTCACCATTGATTCAGGGGAATGAGCAGTTCTTC. J is TRBJ2-1 and V is TRBV18; D is perhaps TRBD1 (6 bases). CDR1 KGHSH and CDR2 LQKENI come from the germline V gene. The V and J ends lost 2 bases and 7 bases respectively, with 12 bases between them. This CDR3 has 14 residues.

This chain joins TRBV5-1 and TRBJ1-1, with 12 positions matching TRBD1. Trimming removed 4 bases from V and 5 bases from J; junction bases left unmatched: 9. Germline V gene data show CDR1 as SGHRS and CDR2 as YFSETQ. The CDR3 is 16 amino acids. CDR3 nucleotides: TGCGCCAGCAGCCCTCCGGGACAGGGGGCTTATACTGAAGCTTTCTTT. As protein: CASSPPGQGAYTEAFF.

This clone is a singleton in its sample. V gene TRBV18 combines with J gene TRBJ1-1; no reliable D call. CDR1 KGHSH and CDR2 LQKENI come from the germline V gene. This CDR3 region has 15 residues. Trimming stripped 0 bases from V and 1 base from J, with 9 bases between. The CDR3 region is CASSPPHSPNTEAFF. The CDR3 DNA is TGTGCCAGCTCACCACCGCACAGTCCGAACACTGAAGCTTTCTTT.

This clone was found once. The V and J genes are TRBV5-1 and TRBJ2-7; D gene unclear. The germline CDR1 and CDR2 sequences are SGHRS and YFSETQ. The CDR3 consists of 14 residues. V dropped 1 base and J dropped 0 bases, with 8 bases sitting between them. CDR3 residues: CASSLYSGSYEQYF. The CDR3 DNA reads TGCGCCAGCAGCTTGTATTCTGGCTCCTACGAGCAGTACTTC.

The rearrangement joins TRBV5-1 to TRBJ2-1; D gene uncertain. The CDR3 contains 12 residues. Germline-derived CDR1 and CDR2 are SGHRS and YFSETQ. The V and J ends lost 1 base and 8 bases respectively, with 7 bases between them. CDR3 residues: CASSLSGDEQFF. The CDR3 nucleotides are TGCGCCAGCAGCTTGTCTGGGGATGAGCAGTTCTTC. Supplemented by reference TRBV5-1 and TRBJ2-1, the full variable domain reads KAGVTQTPRYLIKTRGQQVTLSCSPISGHRSVSWYQQTPGQGLQFLFEYFSETQRNKGNFPGRFSGRQFSNSRSEMNVSTLELGDSALYLCASSLSGDEQFFGPGTRLTVL.

This clone was counted once. J is TRBJ1-3 and V is TRBV6-7, with D perhaps TRBD1 (5 bases). TRBV6-7 is an ORF, and what it does is uncertain. V shed 6 bases and J shed 2 bases, with 38 bases lying between them. This CDR3 region has 23 residues. Here the CDR3 reads CASSYELRAKRTPNGGPGNTIYF. The CDR3 DNA reads TGTGCCAGCAGCTACGAGCTGAGGGCAAAACGGACTCCCAACGGGGGACCTGGAAACACCATATATTTT.

The chain's CDR3 is CASTRSGGEAFF. DNA for the CDR3: TGCGCCAGCACCCGAAGTGGGGGAGAAGCTTTCTTT. The chain is built from TRBV10-2 and TRBJ1-1; a weak D match, TRBD1 (5 bases). The CDR3 is made up of 12 amino acids. Germline CDR1 reads WSHSY; CDR2 reads SAAADI. Trimming removed 7 bases at V and 8 bases at J, with 14 bases between.

The V and J genes are TRBV19 and TRBJ1-2, with D unclear. Germline CDR1 and CDR2: LNHDA and SQIVND (reference sequence). Trimming cost V 7 bases and J 0 bases, with 12 bases left between them. There are 14 residues in the CDR3. The CDR3 sequence: CASKVSVANYGYTF. Here the CDR3 DNA reads TGTGCCAGTAAGGTTTCAGTAGCTAACTATGGCTACACCTTC.

The chain combines TRBV7-2 with TRBJ1-2; no reliable D call. Germline V gives CDR1 SGHTA, CDR2 FQGNSA. This CDR3 region has 13 residues. Trimming shortened V by 5 bases and J by 8 bases, and 15 bases separated the two germline ends. The DNA of the CDR3 is TGTGCCAGCAGCCATAATCGTCGTTCCGGCTACACCTTC. The encoded protein is CASSHNRRSGYTF. The entire variable domain, with the rest obtained from reference TRBV7-2 and TRBJ1-2, is as follows: GAGVSQSPSNKVTEKGKDVELRCDPISGHTALYWYRQSLGQGLEFLIYFQGNSAPDKSGLPSDRFSAERTGGSVSTLTIQRTQQEDSAVYLCASSHNRRSGYTFGSGTRLTVV.

In nucleotides, the CDR3 is TGCGCCAGCAGCCCCGACTGGGGGGCTCAGCCCCAGCATTTT. It yields the protein CASSPDWGAQPQHF. V is TRBV5-1 and J is TRBJ1-5; weak D call: TRBD1 (6 bases). The V gene's germline CDR1 is SGHRS and CDR2 YFSETQ. The CDR3 totals 14 residues. V gave up 4 bases and J gave up 6 bases, with 14 bases separating them. The variable domain in full, completed from reference TRBV5-1 and TRBJ1-5, reads KAGVTQTPRYLIKTRGQQVTLSCSPISGHRSVSWYQQTPGQGLQFLFEYFSETQRNKGNFPGRFSGRQFSNSRSEMNVSTLELGDSALYLCASSPDWGAQPQHFGDGTRLSIL.

This clone was recorded only once. The chain combines TRBV4-3 with TRBJ2-6; D gene unclear. The CDR3 is 17 residues long. Per the germline V gene, CDR1 is LGHNA and CDR2 is YSLEER. Trimming removed 3 bases from V and 0 bases from J, with 12 bases in between. In DNA, the CDR3 is TGCGCCAGCAGCCAGACCGCTAGTAACTCTGGGGCCAACGTCCTGACTTTC. It yields the protein CASSQTASNSGANVLTF.

V usage is TRBV2 and J usage is TRBJ1-2; D is ambiguous. This CDR3 spans 12 amino acids. V was cut by 2 bases and J by 8 bases, with 9 bases left in between. Germline lookup yields CDR1 SNHLY and CDR2 FYNNEI. In nucleotides, the CDR3 is TGTGCCAGCAGTGAACTAGCTCAGGGCTACACCTTC. Residues: CASSELAQGYTF.

The chain links TRBV7-9 to TRBJ2-7; unclear D gene. Trimming removed 5 bases at V and 3 bases at J, with 8 bases between. The CDR3 totals 12 residues. Looked up from germline, CDR1 is SEHNR and CDR2 is FQNEAQ (reference sequence). DNA of the CDR3: TGTGCCAGCAGCCTCAACAGCTACGAGCAGTACTTC. Protein product: CASSLNSYEQYF.

The rearrangement joins TRBV7-9 to TRBJ2-3, with no clear D. Germline CDR1 is SEHNR and CDR2 is FQNEAQ (reference sequence). The CDR3 has 11 residues. V was cut by 5 bases and J by 2 bases, with 2 bases left in between. In nucleotides, the CDR3 is TGTGCCAGCAGCCACACAGATACGCAGTATTTT. Translation gives CASSHTDTQYF.

The chain is built from TRBV6-1 and TRBJ2-2; TRBD1 agrees at 9 bases. Germline V CDR1 and CDR2: MNHNS, SASEGT. The CDR3 is made up of 16 amino acids. V was clipped by 1 base and J by 8 bases; unmatched bases: 8. The CDR3 region has the DNA TGTGCCAGCAGTGAAGATCCCGGGACAGGGTTTGGGGAGCTGTTTTTT. Translated, it gives CASSEDPGTGFGELFF.

J is TRBJ2-7 and V is TRBV9, with 8 bases that match TRBD1. Germline CDR1 reads SGDLS; CDR2 reads YYNGEE. This CDR3 spans 15 amino acids. The trim removed 4 bases at V and 1 base at J, leaving 7 bases unmatched. CDR3 DNA sequence: TGTGCCAGCAGCCACAGGGGGAAGGATTCCTACGAGCAGTACTTC. This sequence encodes CASSHRGKDSYEQYF. Using reference TRBV9 and TRBJ2-7 for the parts outside the CDR3, the full variable domain is DSGVTQTPKHLITATGQRVTLRCSPRSGDLSVYWYQQSLDQGLQFLIQYYNGEERAKGNILERFSAQQFPDLHSELNLSSLELGDSALYFCASSHRGKDSYEQYFGPGTRLTVT.

This chain joins TRBV27 and TRBJ2-2; maybe TRBD1 (5 bases). Germline assignment: CDR1 MNHEY and CDR2 SMNVEV (reference sequence). Trimming left V 3 bases short and J 6 bases short, with 11 bases between. The CDR3 totals 14 residues. The CDR3 is CASSFRVSSGELFF. The CDR3 bases are TGTGCCAGCAGTTTCAGGGTTTCTTCCGGGGAGCTGTTTTTT.

The chain uses TRBV19 and TRBJ1-1; D not certain. CDR3 size: 13 residues. Germline CDR1 reads LNHDA; CDR2 reads SQIVND (reference sequence). Trimming took off 4 bases at V and 1 base at J, with 7 bases between the two ends. The CDR3 is CASSRGENTEAFF. DNA for the CDR3: TGTGCCAGTAGTAGGGGAGAGAACACTGAAGCTTTCTTT.

The gene calls are TRBV29-1 and TRBJ2-7, with TRBD1 identical over 9 bases. Germline CDR1 SQVTM, CDR2 ANQGSEA. This CDR3 has 12 residues. V lost 7 bases and J lost 2; bases outside the gene matches: 3. CDR3 nucleotide sequence: TGCAGCGGGGGGACAGGGACCTACGAGCAGTACTTC. Translating gives CSGGTGTYEQYF.

J is TRBJ2-1 and V is TRBV5-1; D possibly corresponds to TRBD1 (6 bases). Trimming pared 2 bases from V and 4 bases from J, leaving 16 bases between. CDR1 SGHRS and CDR2 YFSETQ come from the germline V gene. CDR3 length: 16 amino acids. The CDR3 bases are TGCGCCAGCAGCTTAGGGGCAGGGGTAGGTTACAATGAGCAGTTCTTC. The encoded protein is CASSLGAGVGYNEQFF.

The V call is TRBV28, the J call TRBJ1-2, with 8 bases that match TRBD1. The CDR3 contains 15 residues. The V gene end was trimmed by 6 bases and the J gene end by 4 bases; junction bases not matched to a gene: 10. CDR1 and CDR2 (germline): MDHEN, SYDVKM. The CDR3: CASSYDRTGPYGYTF. DNA for the CDR3: TGTGCCAGCAGCTACGATCGGACAGGGCCCTATGGCTACACCTTC.

V is TRBV9 and J is TRBJ1-3; D is undetermined. This CDR3 is 11 amino acids long. V lost 6 bases and J 4 bases, leaving 5 bases between the germline ends. Germline V gene sequence: CDR1 SGDLS, CDR2 YYNGEE. CDR3 nucleotides: TGTGCCAGCACCCAGGGAAACACCATATATTTT. Amino acids: CASTQGNTIYF.

The V call is TRBV5-6, the J call TRBJ1-1; the D is unclear. The V gene lost 0 bases and the J gene lost 2 bases, with 11 bases spanning the gap. Germline CDR1 reads SGHDT; CDR2 reads YYEEEE. This CDR3 comprises 15 residues. The CDR3 protein is CASSLDGPLNTEAFF. The DNA for the CDR3 is TGTGCCAGCAGCTTGGACGGGCCGCTTAACACTGAAGCTTTCTTT.

The J gene is TRBJ1-2, the V gene TRBV30; D may be TRBD1 (5 bases). V lost 7 bases and J lost 5, with 20 bases in between. The CDR3 totals 14 residues. The germline CDR1 and CDR2 sequences are GTSNPN and SVGIG (reference sequence). The CDR3 sequence is CAFQPSREYYGYTF. The CDR3 DNA follows: TGTGCCTTCCAGCCTTCCAGGGAATATTATGGCTACACCTTC.

V is TRBV4-1 and J is TRBJ2-2; 7 bases map to TRBD1. With 7 bases clipped from V and 5 bases from J, the junction kept 7 bases outside the gene matches. Germline-derived CDR1 and CDR2 are MGHRA and YSYEKL. The CDR3 is made up of 14 amino acids. CDR3 sequence: CASMRGRDTGELFF. The CDR3 nucleotides read TGCGCCAGCATGAGGGGGCGAGATACCGGGGAGCTGTTTTTT.

In this sample, this clone turned up a few times. V and J are TRBV5-6 and TRBJ1-2, with D possibly being TRBD1 (6 bases). The CDR3 has 15 amino acids. Germline V CDR1 and CDR2: SGHDT, YYEEEE. The V end was cut by 4 bases, the J end by 2 bases, with 15 bases between. In nucleotides, the CDR3 is TGTGCCAGCAGCGCCGCTCGGACAGCCAACTATGGCTACACCTTC. Its translation is CASSAARTANYGYTF.

J is TRBJ2-3 and V is TRBV5-1; D is possibly TRBD2 (5 bases). The V gene lost 0 bases and the J gene lost 2 bases, with 13 bases spanning the gap. Looked up from germline, CDR1 is SGHRS and CDR2 is YFSETQ. CDR3 length equals 16 residues. CDR3 in amino acids: CASSLEGGLITDTQYF. Here the CDR3 DNA reads TGCGCCAGCAGCTTGGAAGGCGGGCTTATCACAGATACGCAGTATTTT.

The chain employs TRBV28 and TRBJ2-3, with 7 bases matching TRBD1. The V gene's germline CDR1 is MDHEN and CDR2 SYDVKM. This CDR3 is built from 15 residues. With V trimmed by 6 bases and J by 5 bases, 11 bases remained unmatched. The CDR3 here is CASSPGGVGQDTQYF. For the CDR3, the DNA is TGTGCCAGCAGCCCAGGGGGTGTGGGACAAGATACGCAGTATTTT.

The CDR3 here is CASSYSQGVSGNTIYF. The CDR3 region has the DNA TGTGCCAGCAGTTACTCGCAGGGAGTTTCTGGAAACACCATATATTTT. This sequence joins TRBV6-5 and TRBJ1-3; TRBD1 might be the D (5 bases). Trimming removed 0 bases at V and 1 base at J, with 10 bases between. This CDR3 has 16 amino acids. The germline V gene has CDR1 MNHEY and CDR2 SVGAGI.